This TCR beta chain appears in the sequencing data of a study of Tregs in tolerant kidney transplant recipients. The ends were cut back, 6 bases at V and 2 bases at J, with 11 bases in the middle. Germline lookup yields CDR1 MNHNS and CDR2 SASEGT. The CDR3 totals 13 residues. Assay used: immunoSEQ multiplex PCR; TCRdb lists only in-frame clones, some missing. The data hold 100,000 to 150,000 clones, with 85% to 95% observed a single time. V usage is TRBV6-1 and J usage is TRBJ2-7; possible D gene TRBD1, 6 bases. Sequencing input: CD4+ T cells from blood. The sequence was collected from a human donor in good health. The CDR3 DNA sequence: TGTGCCAGCAGGCCGACAGGAGCCTACGAGCAGTACTTC. Translated: CASRPTGAYEQYF.